This TCR beta chain was retrieved from a study of regulatory T cells in long-lasting Graves disease. Across the whole study: Prior antithyroid drug treatment in newly diagnosed Graves' patients lasted under 3 months.

Building of the TCR beta libraries involved iRepertoire HTBI primers and Arm-PCR of CDR3 regions. TCRdb re-derived calls from the multiplex PCR reads in MiXCR, one entry per CDR3 protein. The table shows around 250,000 distinct CDR3 sequences, with around 21% occurring only once. Stated time point: newly diagnosed GD, antithyroid drugs for less than 3 months. Scientists built the TCR library using RNA that was extracted from PBMCs. It was American Thyroid Association guidelines that determined Graves' disease diagnosis. Concerning this clonotype itself: Its antigen is as yet unknown. Germline and junction disagree at one end, which may indicate a read error.

The CDR3 extends over 16 amino acids. Germline V gene sequence: CDR1 SGHTA, CDR2 FQGNSA. Study-wide results and caveats: Preferential use of TRBV28, TRBJ1-2 and TRBJ2-5 was seen in persistent disease.

The V call is TRBV7-2, the J call TRBJ2-3, with 8 bases lining up with TRBD2. Sequenced here: peripheral blood mononuclear cells (PBMCs), sampled at new diagnosis, from a patient treated with antithyroid drugs. The receptor was isolated from a female donor with Graves disease. CDR3 nucleotide sequence: TGTGCCAGCAGCGTAGCGCCACTAGCGGGCACAGATACGCAGTATTTT. It specifies CASSVAPLAGTDTQYF. Full variable domain (remainder filled in from reference TRBV7-2 and TRBJ2-3): GAGVSQSPSNKVTEKGKDVELRCDPISGHTALYWYRQSLGQGLEFLIYFQGNSAPDKSGLPSDRFSAERTGGSVSTLTIQRTQQEDSAVYLCASSVAPLAGTDTQYFGPGTRLTVL.